Listed below are T cell receptor beta chains from one sample, sequenced in a study of cytomegalovirus exposure and HLA in healthy donors. TCRdb's copy holds only in-frame clones and misses some; the assay was immunoSEQ multiplex PCR. Of about 130,000 clones listed, 70% to 85% are singletons. Specimen: PBMCs. All receptors derive from a man aged 50 to 59 in good health and CMV-seronegative. Both conserved end residues are part of each CDR3.

cdr3_aa,v_call,j_call
CASSLVRAGLASEQFF,TRBV5-6,TRBJ2-1
CASSSGTSNQDTQYF,TRBV5-4,TRBJ2-3
CASSSSGTGYYGYTF,TRBV7-9,TRBJ1-2
CASSSIFDEANTGELFF,TRBV5-1,TRBJ2-2
CASSLRGSNTEAFF,TRBV11-3,TRBJ1-1
CASSLGRGNYGYTF,TRBV27,TRBJ1-2
CASRGRETWGPEQYF,TRBV2,TRBJ2-7
CASTQYGQNTEAFF,TRBV5-1,TRBJ1-1
CASRDTGVGSPLHF,TRBV2,TRBJ1-6
CAWEREKHEQYF,TRBV30,TRBJ2-7
CASSSSRDTQYF,TRBV7-3,TRBJ2-3
CASSTGEVGGYTF,TRBV6-1,TRBJ1-2
CASSVAREWANQPQHF,TRBV9,TRBJ1-5
CASSLVRGGQETQYF,TRBV7-2,TRBJ2-5
CASSYRGPGSDYGYTF,TRBV6-5,TRBJ1-2
CASSLARDYLYNEQFF,TRBV5-1,TRBJ2-1
CASSSRTSRTNEKLFF,TRBV7-6,TRBJ1-4
CASSPRNPRGIYGYTF,TRBV18,TRBJ1-2
CASIPTTRGPREAFF,TRBV19,TRBJ1-1
CASSEQSNTEAFF,TRBV6-4,TRBJ1-1
CASSLGPRDYYTDTQYF,TRBV5-8,TRBJ2-3
CASTLGQANRYEQYF,TRBV7-9,TRBJ2-7
CASSVTIGQGGYTEAFF,TRBV9,TRBJ1-1
CAIKTANWWDEQFF,TRBV21-1,TRBJ2-1
CASTPDSVPPFNYGYTF,TRBV19,TRBJ1-2
CASSIDYDKYSYEQYF,TRBV19,TRBJ2-7
CASSLERPPGDTQYF,TRBV7-8,TRBJ2-3
CASRGGETQYF,TRBV2,TRBJ2-5
CASSQGRGYEKLFF,TRBV4-2,TRBJ1-4
CAVIWDRKAFF,TRBV30,TRBJ1-1
CASSSDRAFLTF,TRBV5-1,TRBJ1-2
CASSLGIAGGHHEQFF,TRBV7-8,TRBJ2-1
CASSQRGNTEAFF,TRBV4-3,TRBJ1-1
CASSPGQGYNSPLHF,TRBV14,TRBJ1-6
CAISPGQGEGGLAKNIQYF,TRBV10-3,TRBJ2-4
CASSQVGREKTQYF,TRBV4-1,TRBJ2-5
CASSYLRERGNQETQYF,TRBV2,TRBJ2-5
CASSIMSAGANVLTF,TRBV19,TRBJ2-6
CASSLVTENSPLHF,TRBV13,TRBJ1-6
CASSQAWGPSYQANYGYTF,TRBV4-1,TRBJ1-2
CASSLQAGTGELFF,TRBV7-3,TRBJ2-2
CSVREDGYTF,TRBV29-1,TRBJ1-2
CASSHGTTPYEQYF,TRBV5-1,TRBJ2-7
CAWRRPGETQYF,TRBV30,TRBJ2-5
CASSLALLAGGNEQFF,TRBV5-1,TRBJ2-1
CASGLVLGADVSYYEQYF,TRBV12-5,TRBJ2-7
CAISSLAGGSETQYF,TRBV10-3,TRBJ2-5
CASSLVAQGDTGELFF,TRBV5-6,TRBJ2-2
CATSRDKARGGYEQYF,TRBV15,TRBJ2-7
CASSVATPGEPPRYTDTQYF,TRBV9,TRBJ2-3
CASSLGGTGGNTIYF,TRBV5-4,TRBJ1-3
CASSDTRMQTQYF,TRBV6-1,TRBJ2-5
CASATYYEQYF,TRBV6-5,TRBJ2-7
CAWRAYSYEQYF,TRBV30,-
CASYSSPFPGTGLNEQFF,TRBV27,TRBJ2-1
CASSPIQGDLTNTEAFF,TRBV18,TRBJ1-1
CASSLSGATDTQYF,TRBV6-5,TRBJ2-3
CASSFGQGGSYEQYF,TRBV5-1,TRBJ2-7
CASSPRGMGYYEQYF,TRBV25-1,TRBJ2-7